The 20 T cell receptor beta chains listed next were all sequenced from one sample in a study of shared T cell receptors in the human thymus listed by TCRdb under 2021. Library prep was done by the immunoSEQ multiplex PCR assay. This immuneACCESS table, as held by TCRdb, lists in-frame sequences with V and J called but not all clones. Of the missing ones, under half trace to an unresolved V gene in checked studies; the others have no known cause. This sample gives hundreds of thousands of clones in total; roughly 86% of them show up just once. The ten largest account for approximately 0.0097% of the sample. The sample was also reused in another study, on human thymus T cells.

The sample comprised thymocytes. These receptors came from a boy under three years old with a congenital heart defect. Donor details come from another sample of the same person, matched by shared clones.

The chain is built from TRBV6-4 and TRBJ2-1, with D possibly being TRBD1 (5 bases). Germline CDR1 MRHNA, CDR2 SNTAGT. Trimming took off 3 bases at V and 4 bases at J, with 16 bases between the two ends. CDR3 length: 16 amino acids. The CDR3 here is CASSDLRTRSYNEQFF. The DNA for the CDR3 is TGTGCCAGCAGTGATCTGAGGACAAGGTCTTACAATGAGCAGTTCTTC.

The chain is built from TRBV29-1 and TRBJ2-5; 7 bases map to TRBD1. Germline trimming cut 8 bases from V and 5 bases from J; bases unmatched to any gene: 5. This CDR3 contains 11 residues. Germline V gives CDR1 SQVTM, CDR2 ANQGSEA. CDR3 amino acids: CSSTGEETQYF. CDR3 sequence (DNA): TGCAGCTCTACAGGGGAGGAGACCCAGTACTTC.

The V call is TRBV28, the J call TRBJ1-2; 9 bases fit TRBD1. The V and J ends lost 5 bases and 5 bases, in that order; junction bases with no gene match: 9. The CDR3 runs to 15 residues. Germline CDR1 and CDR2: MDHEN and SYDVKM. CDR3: CASSDRDREGYGYTF. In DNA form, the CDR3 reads TGTGCCAGCAGTGACCGGGACAGGGAGGGGTATGGCTACACCTTC.

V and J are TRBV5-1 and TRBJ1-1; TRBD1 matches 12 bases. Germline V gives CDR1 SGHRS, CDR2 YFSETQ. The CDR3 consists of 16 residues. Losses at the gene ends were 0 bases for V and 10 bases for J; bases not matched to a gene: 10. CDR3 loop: CASSLGQRDRGLGAFF. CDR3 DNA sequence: TGCGCCAGCAGCTTGGGTCAACGGGACAGGGGGCTTGGAGCTTTCTTT.

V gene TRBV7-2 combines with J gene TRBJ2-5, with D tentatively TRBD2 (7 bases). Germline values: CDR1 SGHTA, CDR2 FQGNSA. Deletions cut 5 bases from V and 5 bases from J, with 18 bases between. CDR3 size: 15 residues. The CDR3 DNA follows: TGTGCCAGCAGCCGCCAGGGAGGGGGAACGGAGACCCAGTACTTC. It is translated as CASSRQGGGTETQYF.

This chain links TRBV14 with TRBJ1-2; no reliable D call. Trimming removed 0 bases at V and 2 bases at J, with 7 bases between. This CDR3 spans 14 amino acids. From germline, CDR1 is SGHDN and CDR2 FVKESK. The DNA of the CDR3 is TGTGCCAGCAGCCAAGATGCTGGCAACTATGGCTACACCTTC. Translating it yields CASSQDAGNYGYTF.

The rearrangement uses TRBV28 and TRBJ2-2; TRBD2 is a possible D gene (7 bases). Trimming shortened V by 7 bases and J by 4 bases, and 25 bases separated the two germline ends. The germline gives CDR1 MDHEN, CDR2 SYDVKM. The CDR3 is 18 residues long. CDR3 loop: CASTLGRAGATRTGELFF. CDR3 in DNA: TGTGCCAGCACCTTGGGGAGGGCAGGGGCGACTCGCACCGGGGAGCTGTTTTTT.

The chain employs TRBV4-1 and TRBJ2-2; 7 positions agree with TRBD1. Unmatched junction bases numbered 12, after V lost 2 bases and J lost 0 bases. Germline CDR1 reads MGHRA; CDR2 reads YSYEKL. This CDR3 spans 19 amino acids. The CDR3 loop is CASSQSDVGGSPNTGELFF. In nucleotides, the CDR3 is TGCGCCAGCAGCCAATCCGACGTAGGGGGCAGTCCGAACACCGGGGAGCTGTTTTTT.

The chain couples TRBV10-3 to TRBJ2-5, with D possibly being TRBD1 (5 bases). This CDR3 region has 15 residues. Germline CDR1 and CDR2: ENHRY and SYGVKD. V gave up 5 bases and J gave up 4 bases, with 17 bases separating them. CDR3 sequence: CAISSGPRAGETQYF. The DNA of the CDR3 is TGTGCCATCAGTTCCGGGCCCAGGGCTGGAGAGACCCAGTACTTC.

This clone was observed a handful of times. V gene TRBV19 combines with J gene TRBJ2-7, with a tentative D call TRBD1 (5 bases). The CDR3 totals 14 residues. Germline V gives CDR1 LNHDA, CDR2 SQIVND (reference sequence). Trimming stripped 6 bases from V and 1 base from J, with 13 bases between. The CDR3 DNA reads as TGTGCCAGTAGCCCAGGCAGGGAATCCTACGAGCAGTACTTC. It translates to CASSPGRESYEQYF.

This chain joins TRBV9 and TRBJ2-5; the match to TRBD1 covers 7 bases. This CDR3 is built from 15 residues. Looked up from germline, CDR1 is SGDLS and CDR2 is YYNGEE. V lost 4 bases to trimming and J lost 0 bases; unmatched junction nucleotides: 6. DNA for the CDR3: TGTGCCAGCAGCCCTTCACAGGGGCACCAAGAGACCCAGTACTTC. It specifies CASSPSQGHQETQYF.

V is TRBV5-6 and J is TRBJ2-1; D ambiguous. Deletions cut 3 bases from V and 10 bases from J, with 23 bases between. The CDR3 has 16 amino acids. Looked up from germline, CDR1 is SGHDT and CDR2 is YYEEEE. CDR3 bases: TGTGCCAGCAGCTGCCTAGGAAAAGACTTAGTACGGGAGCAGTTCTTC. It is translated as CASSCLGKDLVREQFF.

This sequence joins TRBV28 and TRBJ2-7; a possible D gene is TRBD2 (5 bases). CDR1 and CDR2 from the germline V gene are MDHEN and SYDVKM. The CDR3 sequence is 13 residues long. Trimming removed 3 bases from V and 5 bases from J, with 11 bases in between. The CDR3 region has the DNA TGTGCCAGCAGTTTTTCGACTACAGACGAGCAGTACTTC. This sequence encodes CASSFSTTDEQYF.

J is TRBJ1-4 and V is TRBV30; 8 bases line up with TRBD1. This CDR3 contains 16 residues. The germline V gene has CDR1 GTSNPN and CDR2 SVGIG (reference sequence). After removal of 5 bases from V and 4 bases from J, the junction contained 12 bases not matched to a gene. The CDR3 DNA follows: TGTGCCTGGGACCAACGCAGGGGGCATGGTAATGAAAAACTGTTTTTT. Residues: CAWDQRRGHGNEKLFF.

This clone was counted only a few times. As DNA, the CDR3 is TGTGCCAGCAGTGCGGGACAGGCAACGATCTATGGCTACACCTTC. This translates into CASSAGQATIYGYTF. The chain combines TRBV2 with TRBJ1-2, with 8 bases matching TRBD1. The length of the CDR3 is 15 residues. Germline trimming cut 4 bases from V and 4 bases from J; bases unmatched to any gene: 8. In germline, CDR1 is SNHLY, CDR2 FYNNEI.

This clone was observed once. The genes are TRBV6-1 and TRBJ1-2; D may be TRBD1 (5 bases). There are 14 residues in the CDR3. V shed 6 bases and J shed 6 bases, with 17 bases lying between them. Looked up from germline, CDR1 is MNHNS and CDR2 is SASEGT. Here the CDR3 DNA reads TGTGCCAGCAGCCGTGGAGGGGCCGGGGATGGCTACACCTTC. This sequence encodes CASSRGGAGDGYTF.

CDR3 bases: TGTGCCAGCAGCCAAGGGGGGCTGGGGTTAAGCTCCTACGAGCAGTACTTC. It translates to CASSQGGLGLSSYEQYF. V gene TRBV14 combines with J gene TRBJ2-7; D is possibly TRBD1 (6 bases). Germline V gene lookup returns CDR1 SGHDN and CDR2 FVKESK. The V gene lost 1 base and the J gene lost 0 bases, with 16 bases spanning the gap. The CDR3 totals 17 residues.

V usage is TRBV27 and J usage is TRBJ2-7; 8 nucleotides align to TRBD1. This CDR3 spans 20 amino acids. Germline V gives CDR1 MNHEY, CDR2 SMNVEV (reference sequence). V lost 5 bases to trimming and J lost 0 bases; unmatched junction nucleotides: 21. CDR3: CASSPRTHEDRDRYSYEQYF. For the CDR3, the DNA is TGTGCCAGCAGTCCTAGAACGCACGAAGACCGGGACAGGTACTCCTACGAGCAGTACTTC.

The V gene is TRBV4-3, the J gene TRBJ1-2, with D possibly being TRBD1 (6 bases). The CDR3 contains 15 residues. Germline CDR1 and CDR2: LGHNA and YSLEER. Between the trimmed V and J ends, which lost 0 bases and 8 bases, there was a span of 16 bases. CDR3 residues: CASSQDTRDIFGYTF. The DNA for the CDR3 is TGCGCCAGCAGCCAAGATACCCGGGACATCTTCGGCTACACCTTC.

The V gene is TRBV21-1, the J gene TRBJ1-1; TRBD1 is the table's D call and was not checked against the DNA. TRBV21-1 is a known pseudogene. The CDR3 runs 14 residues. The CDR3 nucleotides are TGTGCCAGCAGCAACATTGGCCGTAACACTGAAGCTTTCTTT. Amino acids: CASSNIGRNTEAFF.